These T cell receptor beta chains were read from a single sample in a study of Ad26.COV2.S vaccination and SARS-CoV-2 variants. Generated by immunoSEQ multiplex PCR, the TCRdb table keeps only in-frame clones and is missing some. The sample contains 450,000 to 550,000 clones, around 89% of which appear only once. Material: peripheral blood, obtained in a trial of Ad26.COV2.S vaccine versus placebo. These receptors were taken from a person aged 18-60 years who received the Ad26.COV2.S COVID-19 vaccine or a placebo. Each CDR3 is given with its conserved first and last residue. A D gene is named only where the DNA matches it firmly. Size is stated for part of the rows, as once, few or many counts, or as a class when the clone is expanded.

j_call cdr3_length clone_size d_call v_call cdr3_aa cdr3_nt
TRBJ1-4 16 few TRBD1 TRBV7-9 CASSPRQGGLGEKLFF TGTGCCAGCAGCCCGCGACAGGGTGGATTGGGTGAAAAACTGTTTTTT
TRBJ2-5 11 NA NA TRBV5-4 CASSTEETQYF TGTGCCAGCAGCACCGAAGAGACCCAGTACTTC
TRBJ2-7 19 NA NA TRBV21-1 CASSKAPGLAGAKPYEQYF TGTGCCAGCAGCAAGGCCCCAGGGCTAGCGGGGGCTAAACCCTACGAGCAGTACTTC
TRBJ2-1 16 NA TRBD1 TRBV7-8 CASSLAGGTGYNEQFF TGTGCCAGCAGCTTAGCAGGCGGGACAGGATACAATGAGCAGTTCTTC
TRBJ1-1 14 NA TRBD1 TRBV6-5 CASSRQGDVTEAFF TGTGCCAGCAGTCGACAGGGGGATGTCACTGAAGCTTTCTTT
TRBJ2-1 14 NA TRBD2 TRBV7-9 CASVTSGVGNEQFF TGTGCCAGCGTGACTAGCGGGGTGGGAAATGAGCAGTTCTTC
TRBJ2-3 16 NA TRBD2 TRBV30 CAWGTSASLNTDTQYF TGTGCCTGGGGGACTAGCGCAAGTCTAAACACAGATACGCAGTATTTT
TRBJ2-4 16 NA NA TRBV18 CASSGQGMGTKNIQYF TGTGCCAGCTCGGGCCAGGGGATGGGGACCAAAAACATTCAGTACTTC
TRBJ1-2 12 NA NA TRBV30 CAWSVLAYGYTF TGTGCCTGGAGTGTACTGGCGTATGGCTACACCTTC
TRBJ2-1 16 NA TRBD2 TRBV27 CASSSLSGRRYNEQFF TGTGCCAGCAGTTCCCTCAGCGGGAGGCGCTACAATGAGCAGTTCTTC
TRBJ2-3 16 NA NA TRBV18 CASSRNGRGSTDTQYF TGTGCCAGCTCACGAAACGGGCGGGGCAGCACAGATACGCAGTATTTT
TRBJ2-2 17 once NA TRBV4-2 CASSQDVGGRRTGELFF TGTGCCAGCAGCCAAGATGTAGGGGGGCGTAGGACCGGGGAGCTGTTTTTT
TRBJ2-2 15 NA NA TRBV7-9 CASSGGQRNTGELFF TGTGCCAGCAGCGGGGGACAAAGGAACACCGGGGAGCTGTTTTTT
TRBJ1-3 17 NA TRBD1 TRBV7-9 CASSPGQAAFSGNTIYF TGTGCCAGCAGCCCAGGACAGGCCGCTTTCTCTGGAAACACCATATATTTT
TRBJ1-1 14 NA NA TRBV7-2 CASSLSGRGTEAFF TGTGCCAGCAGCTTATCAGGGAGGGGGACTGAAGCTTTCTTT
TRBJ2-5 12 NA NA TRBV3-1/TRBV3-2 CASSQAKETQYF TGTGCCAGCAGCCAAGCGAAAGAGACCCAGTACTTC
TRBJ2-3 17 NA TRBD2 TRBV15 CATSRDPRTSGGNTQYF TGTGCCACCAGCAGAGACCCACGGACTAGCGGGGGTAATACGCAGTATTTT
TRBJ2-3 15 once NA TRBV7-2 CASSLVGGGTDTQYF TGTGCCAGCAGCTTAGTAGGGGGGGGCACAGATACGCAGTATTTT
TRBJ1-5 15 NA NA TRBV6-5 CASARSGLWSQPQHF TGTGCCAGCGCCCGCTCGGGGTTATGGAGTCAGCCCCAGCATTTT
TRBJ2-1 15 NA NA TRBV7-7 CASSERQVGMSEQFF TGTGCTAGCAGCGAGCGACAGGTGGGAATGAGTGAGCAGTTCTTC
TRBJ2-1 14 NA NA TRBV3-1/TRBV3-2 CASSQDMTRNEQFF TGTGCCAGCAGCCAAGACATGACTCGGAATGAGCAGTTCTTC
TRBJ2-2 14 NA TRBD2 TRBV7-3 CASSSSGSDRELFF TGTGCCAGCAGCTCTAGCGGGAGTGACAGGGAGCTGTTTTTT
TRBJ2-7 16 NA TRBD1 TRBV5-4 CASSSGAGTGAYEQYF TGTGCCAGCAGCTCGGGGGCCGGGACAGGGGCCTACGAGCAGTACTTC
TRBJ1-5 14 once TRBD1 TRBV19 CASGTGLSNQPQHF TGTGCCAGTGGGACAGGGTTGAGCAATCAGCCCCAGCATTTT
TRBJ1-5 17 NA NA TRBV7-9 CASSSSTGSIGIQPQHF TGTGCCAGCAGCTCCTCAACCGGGTCAATTGGGATTCAGCCCCAGCATTTT
TRBJ2-3 10 NA NA TRBV5-8 CASRLDTQYF TGTGCCAGCCGGTTGGATACGCAGTATTTT
TRBJ2-1 13 NA NA TRBV6-2/TRBV6-3 CASSRQEGYEQFF TGTGCCAGCAGCAGACAAGAGGGCTATGAGCAGTTCTTC
TRBJ1-1 13 NA NA TRBV12-3/TRBV12-4 CASSLQGYTEAFF TGTGCCAGCAGTTTACAGGGTTACACTGAAGCTTTCTTT
TRBJ1-3 15 NA NA TRBV3-1/TRBV3-2 CASSLDSTSGNTIYF TGTGCCAGCAGCTTGGACAGTACCTCTGGAAACACCATATATTTT
TRBJ1-2 15 once TRBD1 TRBV9 CASSVGGQGDYGYTF TGTGCCAGCAGCGTAGGTGGACAGGGGGACTATGGCTACACCTTC
TRBJ1-5 13 NA NA TRBV6-6 CASSYTRNQPQHF TGTGCCAGCAGTTACACTCGGAATCAGCCCCAGCATTTT
TRBJ2-1 13 NA NA TRBV15 CATSGGSYNEQFF TGTGCCACCAGCGGGGGAAGCTACAATGAGCAGTTCTTC
TRBJ1-1 12 NA NA TRBV28 CASSLRQVEAFF TGTGCCAGCAGTTTAAGGCAGGTAGAAGCTTTCTTT
TRBJ2-1 16 NA TRBD1 TRBV18 CASSSKGQGRENEQFF TGTGCCAGCTCATCAAAGGGACAGGGTAGGGAGAATGAGCAGTTCTTC
TRBJ1-2 13 NA NA TRBV29-1 CSVDLREYYGYTF TGCAGCGTTGACCTCAGGGAATACTATGGCTACACCTTC
TRBJ1-2 14 few TRBD1 TRBV30 CAWRTQGPHYGYTF TGTGCCTGGAGAACACAGGGGCCGCACTATGGCTACACCTTC
TRBJ1-2 12 NA NA TRBV19 CASSIGHSGYTF TGTGCCAGTAGTATCGGACATTCTGGCTACACCTTC
TRBJ2-1 13 NA NA TRBV28 CASRRGEENEQFF TGTGCCAGCAGACGGGGCGAGGAGAATGAGCAGTTCTTC
TRBJ1-1 14 NA TRBD1 TRBV6-2/TRBV6-3 CASSTDRGSTEAFF TGTGCCAGCAGCACGGACAGGGGGTCCACTGAAGCTTTCTTT
TRBJ1-2 13 NA NA TRBV25-1 CASSEWGNYGYTF TGTGCCAGCAGTGAATGGGGAAACTATGGCTACACCTTC
TRBJ2-1 13 NA NA TRBV9 CASSVMDSGEQFF TGTGCCAGCAGCGTCATGGACAGCGGTGAGCAGTTCTTC
TRBJ2-4 13 NA TRBD1 TRBV5-4 CASSWGQGNIQYF TGTGCCAGCAGCTGGGGACAGGGAAACATTCAGTACTTC
TRBJ1-2 20 NA NA TRBV7-3 CASSSDKYDDMIPWDYGYTF TGTGCCAGCAGCTCCGACAAATACGACGACATGATCCCCTGGGACTATGGCTACACCTTC
TRBJ1-1 15 NA NA TRBV5-1 CASSLEGRGGTEAFF TGCGCCAGCAGCTTGGAGGGCAGAGGGGGCACTGAAGCTTTCTTT
TRBJ2-7 14 NA TRBD1 TRBV5-6 CASSFPTGGYEQYF TGTGCCAGCAGCTTCCCCACAGGGGGCTACGAGCAGTACTTC
TRBJ2-2 17 NA NA TRBV19 CASSTPTGTGNTGELFF TGTGCCAGTAGTACCCCAACCGGGACGGGGAACACCGGGGAGCTGTTTTTT
TRBJ1-2 14 NA TRBD1 TRBV19 CASSIQGGNYGYTF TGTGCCAGTAGTATCCAGGGGGGGAACTATGGCTACACCTTC
TRBJ2-2 14 NA NA TRBV15 CATSRTRTGGELFF TGTGCCACCAGCAGGACACGGACCGGCGGGGAGCTGTTTTTT